This T cell receptor (beta chain) was observed in a study of cytomegalovirus exposure and HLA in healthy donors. Germline V CDR1 and CDR2: SGHTA, FQGNSA. The CDR3 is 13 residues long. V shed 7 bases and J shed 7 bases, with 17 bases lying between them. The sample holds one count of this clone. The antigen is unknown. General observations from the study: HLA alleles were associated with around 17,000 TCR beta sequences in a later analysis at 0.05 false discovery rate.

Primers for the PCR totalled 60 Vbeta and 13 Jbeta. The protocol was immunoSEQ multiplex PCR, while the TCRdb copy is restricted to in-frame clones and leaves out a portion. This table has about 120,000 clones, approximately 79% appearing once. The sequence came from a man aged 25 to 40 in good health and CMV-seropositive. The J gene is TRBJ2-7, the V gene TRBV7-2; possibly TRBD1 for D (5 bases). The material sequenced was PBMCs. The CDR3 region has the DNA TGTGCCAGCACCATAGGGGTTCCAGGGGAGCAGTACTTC. Translating it yields CASTIGVPGEQYF.